The following is a T cell receptor beta chain sequence with its context. Its cognate antigen is unknown. There were only healthy Caucasians among the donors. Using its own MiXCR run on the 5' RACE reads, TCRdb lists one record per CDR3 protein. Of approximately 490,000 distinct CDR3 sequences in the sample, approximately 20% were seen once. With 1 base clipped from V and 5 bases from J, the junction kept 8 bases outside the gene matches. This CDR3 is built from 15 residues. The germline V gene encodes CDR1 DFQATT and CDR2 SNEGSKA (reference sequence). This sample is drawn from a study of identical twins. Study-level points and caveats: Out-of-frame alpha sequences that twins shared showed excess low generation probability. In beta out-of-frame sequences, the excess sharing between twins was weaker.

Another study also made use of these data, one on yellow fever vaccine responses in identical twins.

The chain combines TRBV20-1 with TRBJ2-5, with TRBD2 matching over 9 bases. The receptor comes from a woman in her late teens or twenties in good health. The sequencing sample was made of CD4+ T cells sorted from blood. CDR3 nucleotide sequence: TGCAGTGCTAGAGGTTTAGCGGGAGTAGACGAGACCCAGTACTTC. The encoded protein is CSARGLAGVDETQYF.